These 9 T cell receptor beta chains were sequenced from one sample in a study of T-cell memory formation after mild COVID-19. TCRdb ran MiXCR on the 5' RACE reads and lists one entry per CDR3 protein. The sample has about 27,000 distinct CDR3 sequences; roughly 7.4% are singletons. Sequencing used PBMCs or a T cell subset sorted from them (not recorded which). These receptors all stem from an adult woman who had mild COVID-19 (a few samples of this study predate the infection). Cell type and time point are not known.

This clonotype was detected a few times. The V gene is TRBV6-5, the J gene TRBJ1-2; the match to TRBD1 covers 8 bases. Per the germline V gene, CDR1 is MNHEY and CDR2 is SVGAGI. The CDR3 is made up of 15 amino acids. The junction had 8 bases not matched to a gene; V was cut back by 5 bases and J by 3 bases. The CDR3 protein is CASSGQGSGYYGYTF. For the CDR3, the DNA is TGTGCCAGCAGTGGACAGGGCTCTGGGTACTATGGCTACACCTTC.

This clonotype was counted many times. The chain joins TRBV12-3 or TRBV12-4 to TRBJ1-2, with TRBD1 as a possible D gene (6 bases). The CDR3 spans 12 residues. Deletions cut 5 bases from V and 4 bases from J, with 8 bases between. In DNA form, the CDR3 reads TGTGCCAGCAGTCAGGGGACCTATGGCTACACCTTC. This gives the protein CASSQGTYGYTF.

This clonotype occurred many times. J is TRBJ2-7 and V is TRBV5-1; 9 nucleotides align to TRBD1. CDR1 is SGHRS, CDR2 YFSETQ, per germline. The CDR3 runs to 15 residues. The V and J ends lost 3 bases and 2 bases, in that order; junction bases with no gene match: 6. CDR3 sequence (DNA): TGCGCCAGCAGCTCCCAAGGACAGGGGACCTACGAGCAGTACTTC. Its translation: CASSSQGQGTYEQYF.

This rearrangement joins TRBV12-3 or TRBV12-4 to TRBJ2-5; TRBD2 might be the D (5 bases). Trimming stripped 0 bases from V and 2 bases from J, with 10 bases between. CDR3 length equals 15 residues. CDR3: CASSLAFGDQETQYF. As DNA, the CDR3 is TGTGCCAGCAGTTTAGCATTCGGGGATCAAGAGACCCAGTACTTC.

This clonotype was detected ten times or more. This chain joins TRBV20-1 and TRBJ1-2; tentative D call: TRBD1 (6 bases). V dropped 5 bases and J dropped 3 bases, with 10 bases sitting between them. This CDR3 region has 12 residues. In germline, CDR1 is DFQATT, CDR2 SNEGSKA (reference sequence). The CDR3 DNA is TGCAGTGCTCACCCAGGGGACTATGGCTACACCTTC. Amino acids: CSAHPGDYGYTF.

This clonotype was detected many times. The rearrangement links TRBV29-1 to TRBJ1-4; D is ambiguous. This CDR3 has 13 residues. CDR1 and CDR2 (germline): SQVTM, ANQGSEA. V gave up 1 base and J gave up 3 bases, with 6 bases separating them. CDR3 DNA sequence: TGCAGCGTTGAAGTGGGGTCTAATGAAAAACTGTTTTTT. Translation gives CSVEVGSNEKLFF. The whole variable domain, remainder taken from reference TRBV29-1 and TRBJ1-4, is SAVISQKPSRDICQRGTSLTIQCQVDSQVTMMFWYRQQPGQSLTLIATANQGSEATYESGFVIDKFPISRPNLTFSTLTVSNMSPEDSSIYLCSVEVGSNEKLFFGSGTQLSVL.

This rearrangement joins TRBV20-1 to TRBJ1-2; the D gene is possibly TRBD1 (5 bases). Germline loops: CDR1 DFQATT, CDR2 SNEGSKA (reference sequence). CDR3 length equals 11 residues. The V end was cut by 2 bases, the J end by 6 bases, with 7 bases between. CDR3 amino acids: CSARQGDGYTF. The CDR3 DNA is TGCAGTGCTAGACAGGGAGATGGCTACACCTTC.

The rearrangement joins TRBV6-2 or TRBV6-3 to TRBJ2-1; D is ambiguous. Germline-derived CDR1 and CDR2 are MNHEY and SVGEGT. CDR3 size: 15 residues. V shed 8 bases and J shed 0 bases, with 14 bases lying between them. This CDR3 is CASSSPVDSYNEQFF. The CDR3 region has the DNA TGTGCCAGCTCCTCCCCCGTAGACTCCTACAATGAGCAGTTCTTC.

This clonotype has a count of ten or more. CDR3 in amino acids: CASSSSFHDYNEQFF. CDR3 DNA sequence: TGTGCCAGCAGCTCCTCATTTCACGATTACAATGAGCAGTTCTTC. The chain has TRBV27 and TRBJ2-1; no definite D call. The CDR3 runs 15 residues. Trimming pared 6 bases from V and 4 bases from J, leaving 16 bases between. Germline loops: CDR1 MNHEY, CDR2 SMNVEV (reference sequence).